Listed below are T cell receptor beta chains from one sample, sequenced in a study of CXCR3-negative and CXCR3-positive naive CD8 T cells. TCRdb re-called the 5' RACE reads and gives one entry per CDR3 protein, without DNA. This sample's clone table lists 49,000 or so distinct CDR3 sequences. The sample consisted of naive CXCR3+ CD8+ T cells from blood. These receptors all stem from a human donor in good health. Some clones in this sample may be carry-over from other donors' samples. CDR3s include the opening cysteine and the closing phenylalanine or tryptophan.

15,TRBV7-9,TRBJ2-3,CASSWTSGSTDTQYF
15,TRBV16,TRBJ1-2,CASSPLSQGFIGYTF
13,TRBV19,TRBJ2-7,CASSVRAYYEQYF
15,TRBV11-3,TRBJ1-1,CASSLTGGGNTEAFF
15,TRBV7-9,TRBJ2-1,CASSARDRGYNEQFF
14,TRBV7-9,TRBJ1-4,CASSWGHLDEKLFF
13,TRBV14,TRBJ2-2,CASSPRYTGELFF
15,TRBV5-4,TRBJ1-2,CASSFGTATSYGYTF
16,TRBV14,TRBJ1-6,CASSQVESSYNSPLHF
13,TRBV29-1,TRBJ2-7,CSGLGGGYYEQYF
18,TRBV10-2,TRBJ2-5,CASSGQFRAPEPPETQYF
14,TRBV7-9,TRBJ2-6,CASNNPFVPGVLTF
13,TRBV20-1,TRBJ1-1,CSARQGLGTEAFF
18,TRBV4-3,TRBJ2-1,CASSQAGLTGGAYNEQFF
13,TRBV27,TRBJ2-4,CASSFGGMNIQYF
16,TRBV18,TRBJ2-7,CASSPPGRTSSYEQYF
11,TRBV6-5,TRBJ2-2,CASYGDGELFF
19,TRBV5-1,TRBJ2-1,CASSSGLINVGLDFDEQFF
16,TRBV3-1,TRBJ1-5,CASSTGAGSDNQPQHF
15,TRBV7-3,TRBJ2-7,CASSFDRAGIYEQYF
12,TRBV29-1,TRBJ2-7,CSVVEQGGEQYF
18,TRBV7-6,TRBJ1-6,CASSLLYEGMYSNSPLHF
13,TRBV6-5,TRBJ1-1,CASSYVGGTEAFF
15,TRBV28,TRBJ2-1,CASRGGDSSYNEQFF
13,TRBV30,TRBJ1-2,CARGQDSSYGYTF
14,TRBV7-8,TRBJ2-7,CASSLVGTSYEQYF
16,TRBV29-1,TRBJ1-1,CSVEGSGASMNTEAFF
15,TRBV7-9,TRBJ2-7,CASSPGQGSTYEQYF
15,TRBV12-3/TRBV12-4,TRBJ2-7,CASSFPGQASYEQYF
12,TRBV7-2,TRBJ2-7,CAILAGTYEQYF
15,TRBV7-9,TRBJ2-1,CASSTVGQGYNEQFF
16,TRBV19,TRBJ2-1,CASSIDSGARYNEQFF
21,TRBV29-1,TRBJ2-3,CSARGVRASGGGTSSTDTQYF
17,TRBV27,TRBJ1-6,CASSSTFRDAANSPLHF